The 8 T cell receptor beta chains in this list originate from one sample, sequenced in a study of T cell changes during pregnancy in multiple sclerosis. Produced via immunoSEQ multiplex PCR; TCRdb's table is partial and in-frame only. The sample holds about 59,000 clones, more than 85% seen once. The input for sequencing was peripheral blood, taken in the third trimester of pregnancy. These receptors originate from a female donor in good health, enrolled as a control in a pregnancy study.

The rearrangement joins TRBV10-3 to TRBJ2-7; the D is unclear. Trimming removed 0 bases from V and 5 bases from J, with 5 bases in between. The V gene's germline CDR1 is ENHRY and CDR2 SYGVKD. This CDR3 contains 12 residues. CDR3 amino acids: CAISESLDEQYF. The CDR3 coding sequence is TGTGCCATCAGTGAGTCCCTAGACGAGCAGTACTTC.

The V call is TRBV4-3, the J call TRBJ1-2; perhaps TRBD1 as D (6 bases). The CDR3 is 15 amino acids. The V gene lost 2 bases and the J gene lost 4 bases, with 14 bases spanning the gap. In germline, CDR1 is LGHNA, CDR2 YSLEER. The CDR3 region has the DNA TGCGCCAGCAGCCAATTTGACAGCAGGGGCTATGGCTACACCTTC. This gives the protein CASSQFDSRGYGYTF.

The CDR3 loop is CASSQATSGGYNEQFF. The CDR3 coding sequence is TGCGCCAGCAGCCAAGCTACTAGCGGGGGCTACAATGAGCAGTTCTTC. The chain links TRBV4-3 to TRBJ2-1; 11 bases agree with TRBD2. V gave up 1 base and J gave up 3 bases; unmatched junction bases: 2. CDR3 size: 16 residues. Germline V lookup: CDR1 LGHNA, CDR2 YSLEER.

CDR3 sequence reads: CASSQDLEGAIQYF. The CDR3 DNA is TGTGCCAGCAGCCAAGATCTCGAGGGGGCGATACAGTACTTC. This chain joins TRBV4-2 and TRBJ2-4; 7 bases fit TRBD1. This CDR3 comprises 14 residues. Germline V gives CDR1 LGHNA, CDR2 YNFKEQ. V was clipped by 0 bases and J by 13 bases; unmatched bases: 9.

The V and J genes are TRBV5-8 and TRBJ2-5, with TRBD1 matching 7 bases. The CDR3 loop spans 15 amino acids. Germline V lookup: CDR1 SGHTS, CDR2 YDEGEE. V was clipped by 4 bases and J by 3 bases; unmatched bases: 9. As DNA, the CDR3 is TGTGCCAGCAGCAAAACCGGGACAGCCAAAGAGACCCAGTACTTC. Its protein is CASSKTGTAKETQYF.

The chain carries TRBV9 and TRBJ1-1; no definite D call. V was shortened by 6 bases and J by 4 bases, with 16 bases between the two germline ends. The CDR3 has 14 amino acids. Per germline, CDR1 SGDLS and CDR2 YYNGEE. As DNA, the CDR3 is TGTGCCAGCACCAGAGAGGGATTGGGCACTGAAGCTTTCTTT. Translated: CASTREGLGTEAFF. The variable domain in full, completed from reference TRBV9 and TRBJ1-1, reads DSGVTQTPKHLITATGQRVTLRCSPRSGDLSVYWYQQSLDQGLQFLIQYYNGEERAKGNILERFSAQQFPDLHSELNLSSLELGDSALYFCASTREGLGTEAFFGQGTRLTVV.

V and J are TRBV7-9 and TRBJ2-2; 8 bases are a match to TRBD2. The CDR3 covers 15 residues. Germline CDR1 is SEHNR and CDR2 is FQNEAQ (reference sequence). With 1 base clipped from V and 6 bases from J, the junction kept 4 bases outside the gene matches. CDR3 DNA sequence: TGTGCCAGCAGCTTAGGCGGGACTAGGGCCGGGGAGCTGTTTTTT. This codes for CASSLGGTRAGELFF.

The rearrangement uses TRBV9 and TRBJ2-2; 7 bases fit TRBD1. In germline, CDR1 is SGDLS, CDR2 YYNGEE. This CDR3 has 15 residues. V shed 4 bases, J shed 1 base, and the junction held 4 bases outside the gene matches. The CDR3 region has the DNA TGTGCCAGCAGCCCCGGGACAGTGAACACCGGGGAGCTGTTTTTT. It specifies CASSPGTVNTGELFF.